The 21 T cell receptor beta chains in this list originate from one sample, sequenced in a study of blood T cell repertoires in COVID-19. Assay used: immunoSEQ multiplex PCR; TCRdb lists only in-frame clones, some missing. Here the sample spans 100,000 to 120,000 clones, almost 80% being singletons. What was sequenced was peripheral blood. These receptors were obtained from a woman of 80 years or more with active or convalescent COVID-19.

The table lists this clone with a few counts. The rearrangement uses TRBV6-5 and TRBJ1-2; D unclear. The length of the CDR3 is 16 residues. Germline-derived CDR1 and CDR2 are MNHEY and SVGAGI. Trimming took off 0 bases at V and 5 bases at J, with 16 bases between the two ends. The CDR3, as DNA: TGTGCCAGCAGTTACTCAGCAGGAAACCCTTATTATGGCTACACCTTC. Translation: CASSYSAGNPYYGYTF.

This rearrangement joins TRBV2 to TRBJ2-3; 8 nucleotides align to TRBD2. The germline V gene has CDR1 SNHLY and CDR2 FYNNEI. Trimming removed 6 bases from V and 4 bases from J; junction bases left unmatched: 3. The CDR3 spans 13 residues. The DNA for the CDR3 is TGTGCCAGCAGACCGGGACTAGCAGATACGCAGTATTTT. It codes for CASRPGLADTQYF.

The V call is TRBV4-1, the J call TRBJ2-2; maybe TRBD2 (5 bases). V was clipped by 7 bases and J by 1 base, with 19 bases between them. Per the germline V gene, CDR1 is MGHRA and CDR2 is YSYEKL. The CDR3 runs 17 residues. CDR3 loop: CASTPGLRRVNTGELFF. CDR3 DNA sequence: TGCGCCAGCACTCCCGGGCTACGGCGGGTGAACACCGGGGAGCTGTTTTTT.

V is TRBV18 and J is TRBJ2-7, with D possibly TRBD1 on 5 matching bases. CDR3 size: 15 residues. Germline values: CDR1 KGHSH, CDR2 LQKENI. Between the trimmed V and J ends, which lost 3 bases and 7 bases, there was a span of 19 bases. The CDR3 nucleotides read TGTGCCAGCTCACCGGCTATCACAGGTGCTGCGGAGCAGTACTTC. Its translation: CASSPAITGAAEQYF.

The chain links TRBV9 to TRBJ2-7; 10 bases are shared with TRBD1. The CDR3 runs to 16 residues. From germline, CDR1 is SGDLS and CDR2 YYNGEE. With 0 bases clipped from V and 3 bases from J, the junction kept 6 bases outside the gene matches. In DNA, the CDR3 is TGTGCCAGCAGCGTAGGGGGACAGGGGAACATCTACGAGCAGTACTTC. It is translated as CASSVGGQGNIYEQYF.

This sequence joins TRBV15 and TRBJ2-1; 9 nucleotides align to TRBD1. V trimming: 3 bases; J trimming: 3 bases; junction bases outside the gene matches: 3. The CDR3 is made up of 15 amino acids. Germline values: CDR1 LNHNV, CDR2 YYDKDF (reference sequence). Written as DNA, the CDR3 is TGTGCCACCAGCAGGGAGGGACAGGGCTACAATGAGCAGTTCTTC. Translating gives CATSREGQGYNEQFF.

V is TRBV24-1 and J is TRBJ2-5; 9 bases map to TRBD1. J gave up 0 bases and V 3 bases, and 7 bases lay outside the gene matches. CDR1 is KGHDR, CDR2 SFDVKD, per germline. The CDR3 has 17 residues. The CDR3 nucleotides read TGTGCCACCAGTGATCTCGGACAGGGGTCGTACCAAGAGACCCAGTACTTC. This sequence encodes CATSDLGQGSYQETQYF.

This clone has a single count. The rearrangement joins TRBV6-2 or TRBV6-3 to TRBJ2-3; maybe TRBD1 (5 bases). Per germline, CDR1 MNHEY and CDR2 SVGEGT. V dropped 0 bases and J dropped 4 bases, with 14 bases sitting between them. The CDR3 has 16 amino acids. The CDR3 coding sequence is TGTGCCAGCAGTTACTCCCCCTCCAAGGGGTCAGATACGCAGTATTTT. Residues: CASSYSPSKGSDTQYF.

The V call is TRBV28, the J call TRBJ2-1, with TRBD1 matching over 8 bases. Germline loops: CDR1 MDHEN, CDR2 SYDVKM. This CDR3 comprises 14 residues. V gave up 6 bases and J gave up 7 bases; unmatched junction bases: 8. The CDR3 loop is CASSRQGALNEQFF. CDR3 DNA: TGTGCCAGCAGCCGTCAGGGGGCGCTGAATGAGCAGTTCTTC.

This clone was observed a few times. This chain connects TRBV25-1 to TRBJ2-7; a possible D gene is TRBD2 (5 bases). V lost 1 base and J lost 2, with 12 bases in between. The CDR3 runs to 15 residues. Germline-derived CDR1 and CDR2 are MGHDK and SYGVNS. This chain's CDR3 is CASSELSGLPYEQYF. In DNA form, the CDR3 reads TGTGCCAGCAGTGAATTAAGCGGCCTACCCTACGAGCAGTACTTC.

The chain links TRBV3-1 (or the pseudogene TRBV3-2) to TRBJ2-7; D is unclear. The CDR3 has 14 amino acids. CDR1 and CDR2 from the germline V gene are LGHDT and YNNKEL (reference sequence). V dropped 1 base and J dropped 4 bases, with 11 bases sitting between them. CDR3 amino acids: CASSQGRIVYEQYF. The CDR3 region has the DNA TGTGCCAGCAGCCAAGGCAGGATTGTTTACGAGCAGTACTTC.

The rearrangement joins TRBV4-2 to TRBJ2-7; no clear D gene. V was pared by 0 bases and J by 0 bases, with 9 bases between. Per the germline V gene, CDR1 is LGHNA and CDR2 is YNFKEQ. The CDR3 covers 15 residues. This CDR3 is CASSQEGSSSYEQYF. DNA of the CDR3: TGTGCCAGCAGCCAAGAAGGTAGCAGCTCCTACGAGCAGTACTTC.

The rearrangement uses TRBV9 and TRBJ2-7; D may be TRBD1 (5 bases). The V gene lost 3 bases and the J gene lost 3 bases, with 13 bases spanning the gap. The germline CDR1 and CDR2 sequences are SGDLS and YYNGEE. This CDR3 region has 14 residues. Here the CDR3 DNA reads TGTGCCAGCAGCGAGGGGCAGGGCAACTACGAGCAGTACTTC. Protein: CASSEGQGNYEQYF.

This chain connects TRBV6-5 to TRBJ1-1; D is perhaps TRBD1 (5 bases). Trimming left V 10 bases short and J 5 bases short, with 17 bases between. The length of the CDR3 is 13 residues. Germline assignment: CDR1 MNHEY and CDR2 SVGAGI. The DNA for the CDR3 is TGTGCCACCGAGACAGAGCAACGAACTGAAGCTTTCTTT. As protein: CATETEQRTEAFF.

The V gene is TRBV5-6, the J gene TRBJ1-3; 8 bases line up with TRBD1. The junction had 7 bases not matched to a gene; V was cut back by 3 bases and J by 2 bases. Germline CDR1 is SGHDT and CDR2 is YYEEEE. The CDR3 extends over 16 amino acids. CDR3 bases: TGTGCCAGCAGCTCGATCGGACAGGGAGCTGGAAACACCATATATTTT. Its translation is CASSSIGQGAGNTIYF.

This clone was observed a few times. The chain joins TRBV5-1 to TRBJ1-1; D is perhaps TRBD1 (6 bases). The CDR3 runs to 12 residues. Between the trimmed V and J ends, which lost 0 bases and 11 bases, there was a span of 11 bases. The germline V gene has CDR1 SGHRS and CDR2 YFSETQ. The CDR3 nucleotides read TGCGCCAGCAGCTTGGCTCCAGGGGAGGCTTTCTTT. As protein: CASSLAPGEAFF.

The chain is built from TRBV12-5 and TRBJ2-3; D call uncertain. Germline assignment: CDR1 LGHNT and CDR2 FRNRAP. V lost 3 bases and J 0 bases, leaving 4 bases between the germline ends. The CDR3 contains 13 residues. This CDR3 reads CASGFSSTDTQYF. The CDR3 DNA reads as TGTGCTAGTGGTTTTTCTAGCACAGATACGCAGTATTTT.

This chain joins TRBV15 and TRBJ1-1; D unresolved. CDR1 LNHNV and CDR2 YYDKDF come from the germline V gene (reference sequence). V lost 5 bases to trimming and J lost 0 bases, with 16 bases between them. This CDR3 is built from 16 residues. The CDR3 DNA follows: TGTGCCACCAGCCGAAAACAGCTCCTTATGAACACTGAAGCTTTCTTT. Translated: CATSRKQLLMNTEAFF.

V and J are TRBV29-1 and TRBJ2-3, with 9 nucleotides matching TRBD2. The CDR3 is made up of 13 amino acids. Germline values: CDR1 SQVTM, CDR2 ANQGSEA. The junction had 1 base not matched to a gene; V was cut back by 0 bases and J by 6 bases. CDR3 sequence: CSVEERGGDTQYF. In DNA form, the CDR3 reads TGCAGCGTTGAAGAGCGGGGGGGGGATACGCAGTATTTT.

The rearrangement joins TRBV5-1 to TRBJ1-1; tentatively, D is TRBD1 (5 bases). Germline lookup yields CDR1 SGHRS and CDR2 YFSETQ. There are 14 residues in the CDR3. V was pared by 4 bases and J by 4 bases, with 14 bases between. Here the CDR3 DNA reads TGCGCCAGCAGCATCCAGGGTTGGGGCACTGAAGCTTTCTTT. As protein: CASSIQGWGTEAFF.

Turning to this clone: Compared with germline, one end of the junction differs, possibly owing to a read error. The V call is TRBV6-2 or TRBV6-3, the J call TRBJ2-3; 10 bases match TRBD2. The CDR3 is 16 residues long. Germline CDR1 reads MNHEY; CDR2 reads SVGEGT. CDR3 protein: CAGSNPSGRGTDTQYF. CDR3 coding DNA: TGTGCCGGCAGCAATCCTAGCGGGAGAGGCACAGATACGCAGTATTTT.